Listed here is a single TCR beta chain. Its specificity is not known. A junction end diverges from the germline sequence, so it may reflect a read error. The entry originates in a study of T cell responses to AZD1222 COVID-19 vaccine. Germline CDR1 LNHDA, CDR2 SQIVND (reference sequence). The CDR3 length is 15 residues. Here immunoSEQ multiplex PCR was the method, and the copy in TCRdb shows in-frame clones only, minus some. Found here are approximately 130,000 clones, over 85% of them singletons; the top ten hold roughly 1%. Regarding the study as a whole: Regions left unmutated in variants are reportedly the target of nearly half of spike-specific TCRs. Clonal diversity may have been underestimated in mostly white British donors. Rises in breadth and depth of Spike-specific TCRs came after two AZD1222 doses.

The source of this sequence is an adult in good health. The chain joins TRBV19 to TRBJ1-6; possibly TRBD1 for D (5 bases). Sample: peripheral blood, taken on day 0 of AZD1222 vaccination. DNA for the CDR3: TGTGCCAGCAGTAGTTCCGGGGGAGGTTTCTCACCCCTCCACTTT. It translates to CASSSSGGGFSPLHF. The whole variable domain, remainder taken from reference TRBV19 and TRBJ1-6, is DGGITQSPKYLFRKEGQNVTLSCEQNLNHDAMYWYRQDPGQGLRLIYYSQIVNDFQKGDIAEGYSVSREKKESFPLTVTSAQKNPTAFYLCASSSSGGGFSPLHFGNGTRLTVT.